The clone carrying this TCR beta chain was seen a handful of times. The target antigen is unknown. The sample is drawn from a study of beta chain features in type 1 diabetes. Study-level background: Cell yields, gender and age were similar in healthy donors and patients. Study-wide results and limits: Diminished insertions and augmented deletions at VDJ junctions characterized type 1 diabetes patients. In every one of the four CD4+ subsets, TCRB CDR3s were moderately but significantly shorter in Type 1 diabetes patients.

The germline V and J ends were trimmed by 4 bases and 4 bases, with 11 bases remaining between them. Germline V gives CDR1 SQVTM, CDR2 ANQGSEA. The CDR3 extends over 13 amino acids. Every bit of the isolated RNA underwent reverse transcription, so sequencing read expressed TCRB transcripts. Profiling relied on immunoSEQ multiplex PCR, and the TCRdb table lists in-frame clones only, not all of them. The sample gives about 280,000 clones, approximately 15% of which show up once; 0.015% is in the top ten. The rearrangement links TRBV29-1 to TRBJ2-1; no firm D call. The origin of this receptor is a man between 18 and 29 years old with type 1 diabetes. The specimen was naive CD4+ T cells from blood. CDR3 loop: CSVGAPWYNEQFF. In DNA form, the CDR3 reads TGCAGCGTTGGGGCCCCTTGGTACAATGAGCAGTTCTTC.